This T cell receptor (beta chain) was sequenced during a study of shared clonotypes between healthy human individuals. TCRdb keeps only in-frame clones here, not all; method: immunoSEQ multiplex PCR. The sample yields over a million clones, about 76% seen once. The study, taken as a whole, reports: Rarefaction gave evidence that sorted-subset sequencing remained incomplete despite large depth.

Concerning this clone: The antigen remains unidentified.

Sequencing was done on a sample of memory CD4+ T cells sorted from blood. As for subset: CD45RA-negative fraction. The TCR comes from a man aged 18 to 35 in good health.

The CDR3 DNA reads TGCGCCAGCAGCCGATGGGGACTAGCGGGAGGTGAGACCCAGTACTTC. As protein: CASSRWGLAGGETQYF. The chain recombines TRBV4-1 with TRBJ2-5, with 15 bases that match TRBD2. With 4 bases clipped from V and 5 bases from J, the junction kept 5 bases outside the gene matches. The CDR3 spans 16 residues. CDR1 is MGHRA and CDR2 is YSYEKL in the germline V gene.